This TCR beta chain emerged from a study of Graves' ophthalmopathy and Graves' hyperthyroidism. Study-level findings and limits: As the model predicted ophthalmopathy progression, it achieved a sensitivity of just over 70% and a specificity of roughly 72%.

Certain patients were not enrolled. These were patients with other autoimmune diseases, uncontrolled infections, pregnancy or lactation. As regards this clonotype: Its antigen remains unidentified.

As the template, RNA transcripts were used to amplify TCR beta CDR3 regions. RT-PCR was first run with HTBI primers, then multiplex PCR in a second round. TCRdb re-called the multiplex PCR reads through MiXCR, storing one row per CDR3 protein. There are some 1.1 million distinct CDR3 sequences in the sample; about 40% occur only once, and more than 9.5% lies in the top ten. The germline V gene has CDR1 SNHLY and CDR2 FYNNEI. Trimming took off 8 bases at V and 6 bases at J, with 16 bases between the two ends. The CDR3 totals 13 residues. The receptor was derived from an adult man with Graves' hyperthyroidism. The chain joins TRBV2 to TRBJ1-1, with no clear D. Material: peripheral blood or thyroid tissue (not recorded which). The CDR3 spells CASDIGGRAEAFF. In DNA, the CDR3 is TGTGCCAGCGATATCGGAGGGCGGGCTGAAGCTTTCTTT.